The entry that follows covers one TCR beta chain sequence. The antigen is unknown. Some clones are missing from TCRdb's copy, which holds only in-frame ones; the method was immunoSEQ multiplex PCR. The data contain under 50,000 clones, 67% of them singletons. This entry belongs to a study of vaccination effects on CD4 cells after COVID-19. Scientists isolated CD4+ T cells after an approximately 10-day culture period ended. This clonotype originated in a human donor who received a COVID-19 vaccine. The material was CD4+ T cells from PBMCs cultured without peptide, obtained before COVID-19 vaccination.

In nucleotides, the CDR3 is TGTGCCAGCAGCTTAGACACCAGGGGGGGCACTGAAGCTTTCTTT. Translation: CASSLDTRGGTEAFF. V usage is TRBV11-2 and J usage is TRBJ1-1, with 7 bases aligning to TRBD1. The CDR3 spans 15 residues. After removal of 0 bases from V and 4 bases from J, the junction contained 5 bases not matched to a gene. CDR1 is SGHAT, CDR2 FQNNGV, per germline.